This T cell receptor (beta chain) was obtained from a study of beta chain features in type 1 diabetes. Findings and limits, study-wide: Shortening that was moderate but significant affected the TCRB CDR3s of Type 1 diabetes patients in all four CD4+ subsets. In comparison with healthy donors, patients had naive, central memory and Treg TCRB repertoires that appeared more similar.

The germline CDR1 and CDR2 sequences are GTSNPN and SVGIG (reference sequence). Trimming pared 0 bases from V and 6 bases from J, leaving 9 bases between. The CDR3 is made up of 13 amino acids. On this clone: Its antigen remains unidentified.

The entirety of the isolated RNA underwent reverse transcription, so expressed TCRB transcripts were sequenced. Sequencing was performed with immunoSEQ multiplex PCR; in TCRdb, only in-frame clones are kept and a portion is missing. Of under 450,000 clones listed, roughly 13% are singletons. The origin of this receptor is a man aged 30 to 45 in good health. The sample consisted of naive CD4+ T cells from blood. The V gene is TRBV30, the J gene TRBJ1-5; a weak D match, TRBD1 (5 bases). The DNA for the CDR3 is TGTGCCTGGAGTGTACGTAGGGGTCAGCCCCAGCATTTT. Its translation: CAWSVRRGQPQHF.